The 14 T cell receptor beta chains below were found in one sample sequenced in a study of cytomegalovirus exposure and HLA in healthy donors (dated by TCRdb to about 2017). Library preparation was by the immunoSEQ multiplex PCR assay. A mixture of 60 forward primers for TCR Vbeta segments and 13 reverse primers for TCR Jbeta segments was used in the multiplex PCR. What TCRdb holds here is the immuneACCESS table cut down to in-frame rearrangements. Part of the clones is not present; checked against another copy, under half of the missing clones reflect an unresolved V gene, and the others are unexplained. Recorded for this sample are some 120,000 clones; 70% of them occurred a single time. The top ten hold roughly 8.4% of the sample. The specimen sequenced was PBMCs. Every receptor here comes from a man aged 30-40 years in good health and CMV-seropositive.

The chain uses TRBV6-6 and TRBJ1-5; 9 nucleotides agree with TRBD1. With 4 bases clipped from V and 4 bases from J, the junction kept 5 bases outside the gene matches. The CDR3 is 15 amino acids. Germline V gives CDR1 MNHNY, CDR2 SVGAGI (reference sequence). The DNA for the CDR3 is TGTGCCAGCAGTTCGGGACAGGGCCTGAATCAGCCCCAGCATTTT. This gives the protein CASSSGQGLNQPQHF.

V usage is TRBV2 and J usage is TRBJ1-2; D unresolved. This CDR3 is 14 amino acids long. V lost 0 bases and J lost 2, with 7 bases in between. Germline CDR1 reads SNHLY; CDR2 reads FYNNEI. The CDR3: CASSEATGNYGYTF. DNA of the CDR3: TGTGCCAGCAGTGAAGCGACGGGGAACTATGGCTACACCTTC.

The chain employs TRBV28 and TRBJ2-3; 7 positions agree with TRBD2. With V trimmed by 4 bases and J by 2 bases, 9 bases remained unmatched. Per germline, CDR1 MDHEN and CDR2 SYDVKM. The CDR3 has 16 amino acids. The CDR3 reads CASSSLQRDITDTQYF. The CDR3 nucleotides read TGTGCCAGCAGTTCTCTTCAGCGGGATATCACAGATACGCAGTATTTT.

The V call is TRBV5-1, the J call TRBJ2-3; perhaps TRBD2 as D (6 bases). The CDR3 has 15 residues. Germline-derived CDR1 and CDR2 are SGHRS and YFSETQ. V was shortened by 5 bases and J by 1 base, with 14 bases between the two germline ends. CDR3 sequence reads: CASSYVAAGTDTQYF. In nucleotides, the CDR3 is TGCGCCAGCAGTTACGTAGCGGCCGGCACAGATACGCAGTATTTT.

CDR3 loop: CASSYSTGIGNTIYF. CDR3 nucleotide sequence: TGTGCCAGCAGTTACTCGACAGGGATTGGAAACACCATATATTTT. The chain joins TRBV6-6 to TRBJ1-3; the match to TRBD1 covers 7 bases. Germline CDR1 reads MNHNY; CDR2 reads SVGAGI (reference sequence). This CDR3 comprises 15 residues. V shed 0 bases, J shed 3 bases, and the junction held 2 bases outside the gene matches.

This clone turned up a few times. The chain combines TRBV21-1 with TRBJ1-6; the table's D call, TRBD1, was not checked against the DNA. TRBV21-1 is a listed pseudogene. This CDR3 is 12 amino acids long. CDR3 in DNA: TGTGCCAGCACCGGACAGGGTCGGACCCTCCACTTT. Translated, it gives CASTGQGRTLHF.

As concerns this clone: No DNA is shown, since the ends of the CDR3 on it are uncertain; the CDR3 is the one TCRdb lists. The genes are TRBV27 and TRBJ1-2; the table's D gene call, TRBD1, was not cross checked with the DNA. The CDR3 has 14 amino acids, counting both end residues. The germline CDR1 and CDR2 sequences are MNHEY and SMNVEV (reference sequence). CDR3 protein: CASSSSTGYYGYTF.

The chain has TRBV28 and TRBJ2-2, with TRBD1 matching over 9 bases. CDR1 is MDHEN, CDR2 SYDVKM, per germline. The trim removed 3 bases at V and 2 bases at J, leaving 4 bases unmatched. The CDR3 covers 16 residues. CDR3 sequence: CASSFGTGSNTGELFF. The CDR3 DNA sequence: TGTGCCAGCAGTTTCGGGACAGGGTCCAACACCGGGGAGCTGTTTTTT.

This clone was seen only a few times. CDR3 DNA sequence: TGTGCCAGCAGTGAACAGGCGAACACCGGGGAGCTGTTTTTT. Translation: CASSEQANTGELFF. V is TRBV6-4 and J is TRBJ2-2; D might be TRBD1 (5 bases). The CDR3 covers 14 residues. The V gene lost 3 bases and the J gene lost 0 bases, with 5 bases spanning the gap. CDR1 and CDR2 from the germline V gene are MRHNA and SNTAGT.

This chain connects TRBV5-4 to TRBJ2-7; D gene uncertain. With 4 bases removed from V and 2 bases from J, the gap between germline ends came to 7 bases. Looked up from germline, CDR1 is SGHNT and CDR2 is YYREEE (reference sequence). This CDR3 is built from 12 residues. Here the CDR3 DNA reads TGTGCCAGCAGCGGAGCCCCCTACGAGCAGTACTTC. This codes for CASSGAPYEQYF. Variable domain in full (rest from reference TRBV5-4 and TRBJ2-7): ETGVTQSPTHLIKTRGQQVTLRCSSQSGHNTVSWYQQALGQGPQFIFQYYREEENGRGNFPPRFSGLQFPNYSSELNVNALELDDSALYLCASSGAPYEQYFGPGTRLTVT.

Details on this clone: The conserved closing phenylalanine or tryptophan is absent in this CDR3, likely reflecting a read error. The limits of the CDR3 on the DNA are not certain, so only TCRdb's listed CDR3 is given. Additional DNA sequences in this sample encode the identical CDR3. This chain uses TRBV30 with TRBJ1-2; TRBD1, the table's D call, was not compared with the DNA. Germline CDR1 is GTSNPN and CDR2 is SVGIG (reference sequence). Including both end residues, the CDR3 is 11 amino acids long. The CDR3 protein is CAWSDQGAQGI.

J is TRBJ2-2 and V is TRBV19; 7 bases line up with TRBD1. The CDR3 spans 15 residues. Germline assignment: CDR1 LNHDA and CDR2 SQIVND (reference sequence). The V and J ends lost 3 bases and 7 bases, in that order; junction bases with no gene match: 8. CDR3 residues: CASSIRDRAHGELFF. In DNA form, the CDR3 reads TGTGCCAGTAGTATCCGAGACAGGGCCCACGGGGAGCTGTTTTTT.

The rearrangement uses TRBV6-5 and TRBJ1-1; D possibly corresponds to TRBD1 (5 bases). The germline CDR1 and CDR2 sequences are MNHEY and SVGAGI. CDR3 length: 12 residues. With 8 bases removed from V and 4 bases from J, the gap between germline ends came to 11 bases. Here the CDR3 reads CASGGFGTEAFF. In nucleotides, the CDR3 is TGTGCCAGCGGGGGGTTCGGCACTGAAGCTTTCTTT.

This chain uses TRBV5-1 with TRBJ1-1; maybe TRBD1 (6 bases). Germline lookup yields CDR1 SGHRS and CDR2 YFSETQ. The ends were cut back, 0 bases at V and 1 base at J, with 7 bases in the middle. The CDR3 is 14 residues long. CDR3 sequence: CASSLGGQNTEAFF. The DNA of the CDR3 is TGCGCCAGCAGCTTGGGGGGGCAGAACACTGAAGCTTTCTTT.